What follows are 6 T cell receptor beta chains derived from one specimen sequenced in a study of cytomegalovirus exposure and HLA in healthy donors (dated by TCRdb to the late 2010s). The receptor library was made with the immunoSEQ multiplex PCR assay. For the multiplex PCR, a mixture combining 60 forward primers for TCR Vbeta segments and 13 reverse primers for TCR Jbeta segments was used. The source is immuneACCESS, and TCRdb retained only in-frame sequences with V and J called. Part of the clones is not carried over; for the studies checked, unresolved V genes explain less than half of this, and the remainder is unexplained. This sample comprises 58,000 or so clones, about 72% of them detected only once. The top ten clones comprise around 27% of the sample. Specimen: PBMCs. Receptors were obtained from a man aged 45 to 65 in good health and CMV-seropositive.

This clone was seen once. V gene TRBV30 combines with J gene TRBJ1-1, with TRBD1 identical over 7 bases. Unmatched junction bases numbered 7, after V lost 4 bases and J lost 5 bases. CDR1 GTSNPN and CDR2 SVGIG come from the germline V gene (reference sequence). The CDR3 totals 13 residues. CDR3 protein: CAWTTGVGTEAFF. CDR3 bases: TGTGCCTGGACTACAGGGGTAGGGACTGAAGCTTTCTTT.

The chain uses TRBV30 and TRBJ2-2; TRBD2 agrees at 12 bases. CDR1 is GTSNPN, CDR2 SVGIG, per germline (reference sequence). CDR3 size: 15 residues. V shed 3 bases, J shed 7 bases, and the junction held 6 bases outside the gene matches. The CDR3 nucleotides read TGTGCCTGGAGGCTAGCGGGAGGGCCGCACGGGGAGCTGTTTTTT. It is translated as CAWRLAGGPHGELFF.

This sequence joins TRBV9 and TRBJ2-3; 10 bases are a match to TRBD2. Looked up from germline, CDR1 is SGDLS and CDR2 is YYNGEE. The J segment lost 0 bases and the V segment lost 3 bases, leaving 4 bases of the junction unmatched. This CDR3 has 16 residues. The CDR3 loop reads CASSERLAGSTDTQYF. CDR3 nucleotides: TGTGCCAGCAGCGAGAGACTAGCGGGTAGCACAGATACGCAGTATTTT.

The chain is built from TRBV7-2 and TRBJ1-2, with D unclear. V lost 4 bases, J lost 2 bases, and 17 bases lay in between. Looked up from germline, CDR1 is SGHTA and CDR2 is FQGNSA. CDR3 length equals 16 residues. DNA for the CDR3: TGTGCCAGCAGCTCAAATTTGGGCGGGCTAAACTATGGCTACACCTTC. Amino acids: CASSSNLGGLNYGYTF.

The chain employs TRBV5-4 and TRBJ2-7; 7 bases agree with TRBD2. This CDR3 has 16 residues. After removal of 3 bases from V and 1 base from J, the junction contained 10 bases not matched to a gene. The V gene's germline CDR1 is SGHNT and CDR2 YYREEE (reference sequence). The CDR3 region is CASSSATGLVSYEQYF. DNA of the CDR3: TGTGCCAGCAGCTCGGCCACTGGACTAGTTTCCTACGAGCAGTACTTC. Full variable domain (outside the CDR3, taken from reference TRBV5-4 and TRBJ2-7): ETGVTQSPTHLIKTRGQQVTLRCSSQSGHNTVSWYQQALGQGPQFIFQYYREEENGRGNFPPRFSGLQFPNYSSELNVNALELDDSALYLCASSSATGLVSYEQYFGPGTRLTVT.

The chain joins TRBV5-1 to TRBJ2-7; D perhaps matches TRBD1 (5 bases). V lost 3 bases to trimming and J lost 6 bases, with 10 bases between them. CDR3 size: 12 residues. CDR1 is SGHRS, CDR2 YFSETQ, per germline. The CDR3 spells CASSSQVSEQYF. The CDR3 DNA is TGCGCCAGCAGCTCACAGGTATCCGAGCAGTACTTC.